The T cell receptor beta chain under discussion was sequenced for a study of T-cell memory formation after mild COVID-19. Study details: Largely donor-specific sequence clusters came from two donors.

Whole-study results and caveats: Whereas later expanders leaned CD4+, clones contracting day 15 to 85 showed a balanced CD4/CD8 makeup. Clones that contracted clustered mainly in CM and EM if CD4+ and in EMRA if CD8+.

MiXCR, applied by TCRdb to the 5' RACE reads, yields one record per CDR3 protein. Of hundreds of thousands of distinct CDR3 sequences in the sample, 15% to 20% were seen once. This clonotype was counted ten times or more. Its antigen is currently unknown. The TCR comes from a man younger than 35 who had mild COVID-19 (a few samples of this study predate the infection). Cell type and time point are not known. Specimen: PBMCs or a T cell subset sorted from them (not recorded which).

The CDR3 loop reads CATSEQGARDTDTQYF. The DNA of the CDR3 is TGTGCCACCAGTGAACAGGGGGCCCGTGACACAGATACGCAGTATTTT. The genes are TRBV24-1 and TRBJ2-3, with 9 bases matching TRBD1. The CDR3 length is 16 residues. Trimming took 4 bases from V and 2 from J; bases not matched to a gene: 6. The germline V gene has CDR1 KGHDR and CDR2 SFDVKD.